The T cell receptor beta chain under discussion was sequenced for a study of PD-1 blockade in classical Hodgkin lymphoma. Note on this clone: Its antigen is not known.

Study conclusions and caveats: Complete responders matched newly diagnosed patients in baseline diversity. Reasons behind the repertoire differences stay unclear, perhaps disease activity or earlier therapy.

Repertoires were generated with immunoSEQ multiplex PCR, while TCRdb's copy carries only in-frame clones and drops some. The data contain about 46,000 clones, approximately 70% of them singletons. Deletions cut 6 bases from V and 5 bases from J, with 10 bases between. CDR3 length equals 13 residues. The germline V gene has CDR1 SEHNR and CDR2 FQNEAQ (reference sequence). Every single patient, without exception, relapsed after autologous stem cell transplantation, and brentuximab vedotin exposure varied. This TCR was sampled from a human donor with classical Hodgkin lymphoma. The sequencing here drew on peripheral blood mononuclear cells (PBMCs), taken at baseline. V is TRBV7-9 and J is TRBJ1-4; D gene ambiguous. CDR3 coding DNA: TGTGCCAGCAGGGGGAGACCCAATGAAAAACTGTTTTTT. It specifies CASRGRPNEKLFF. The full variable domain, rest sourced from reference TRBV7-9 and TRBJ1-4, is DTGVSQNPRHKITKRGQNVTFRCDPISEHNRLYWYRQTLGQGPEFLTYFQNEAQLEKSRLLSDRFSAERPKGSFSTLEIQRTEQGDSAMYLCASRGRPNEKLFFGSGTQLSVL.